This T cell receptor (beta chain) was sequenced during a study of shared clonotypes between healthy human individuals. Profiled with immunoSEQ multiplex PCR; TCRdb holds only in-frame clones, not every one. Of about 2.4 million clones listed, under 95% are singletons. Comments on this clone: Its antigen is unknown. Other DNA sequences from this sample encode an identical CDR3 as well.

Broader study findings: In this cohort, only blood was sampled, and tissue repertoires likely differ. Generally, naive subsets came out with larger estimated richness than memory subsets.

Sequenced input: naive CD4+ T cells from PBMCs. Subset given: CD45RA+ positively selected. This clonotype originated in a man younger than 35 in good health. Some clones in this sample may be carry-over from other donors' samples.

Written as DNA, the CDR3 is TGTGCCAGTAGTATAGCGGGAGGAATAAAGACCCAGTACTTC. It encodes CASSIAGGIKTQYF. The chain couples TRBV19 to TRBJ2-5; 7 positions match TRBD2. The V and J ends lost 1 base and 6 bases, in that order; junction bases with no gene match: 5. CDR3 length equals 14 residues. CDR1 is LNHDA and CDR2 is SQIVND in the germline V gene (reference sequence).